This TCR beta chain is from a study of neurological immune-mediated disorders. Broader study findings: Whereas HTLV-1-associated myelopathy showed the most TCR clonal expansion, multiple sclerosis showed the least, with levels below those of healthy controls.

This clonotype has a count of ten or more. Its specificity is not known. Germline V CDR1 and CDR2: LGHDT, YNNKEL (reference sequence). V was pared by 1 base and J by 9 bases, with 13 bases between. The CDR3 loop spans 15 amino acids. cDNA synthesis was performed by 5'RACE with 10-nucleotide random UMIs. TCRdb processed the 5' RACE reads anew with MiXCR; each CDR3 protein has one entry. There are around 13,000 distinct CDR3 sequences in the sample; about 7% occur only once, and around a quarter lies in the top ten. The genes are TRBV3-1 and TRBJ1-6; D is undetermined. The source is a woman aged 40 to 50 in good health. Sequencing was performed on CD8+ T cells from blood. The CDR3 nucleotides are TGTGCCAGCAGCCAAGGAAGGGAGGTGGCTTCACCCCTCCACTTT. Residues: CASSQGREVASPLHF.